The rows below give T cell receptor beta chains drawn from one sample of a study of cytomegalovirus exposure and HLA in healthy donors. This table comes from immunoSEQ multiplex PCR, and its TCRdb copy is limited to in-frame clones, with some not included. Altogether 45,000 to 55,000 clones are present, roughly three fifths being singletons, with the ten largest covering approximately 12%. The sample comprised PBMCs. These receptors all stem from a human donor in good health. Each CDR3 is given with its conserved first and last residue. D genes are given only for firm matches. Some rows mark clone size as missing; the rest say once, few, many or name a class of expanded clone.

size	V	J	D	DNA	CDR3
.	TRBV6-5	TRBJ2-1	TRBD2	TGTGCCAGCAGTTACGGGGCGGGGGGCCGCGATGAGCAGTTCTTC	CASSYGAGGRDEQFF
.	TRBV7-8	TRBJ1-5	TRBD1	TGTGCCAGCAGCACCCCCGGGACAGCAAGCAATCAGCCCCAGCATTTT	CASSTPGTASNQPQHF
.	TRBV29-1	TRBJ2-1	.	TGCAGCGTTGAGGACGGGAGCTCCTACAATGAGCAGTTCTTC	CSVEDGSSYNEQFF
.	TRBV6-5	TRBJ2-7	TRBD1	TGTGCCAGCAGTTACCGGGACAGATCATACTCCTACGAGCAGTACTTC	CASSYRDRSYSYEQYF
once	TRBV5-1	TRBJ2-7	.	TGCGCCAGCACCGAGGGGACTGGGACCTACGAGCAGTACTTC	CASTEGTGTYEQYF
few	TRBV5-4	TRBJ2-3	TRBD1	TGTGCCAGCAGCTTGGGACAGGGGCTCACAGATACGCAGTATTTT	CASSLGQGLTDTQYF
.	TRBV21-1	TRBJ2-7	.	TGTGCCAGCAAGAAAACCGGGACAGGGACGAGCGAGCAGTACTTC	CASKKTGTGTSEQYF
.	TRBV7-8	TRBJ1-5	.	TGTGCCAGCAGCTTAGCCAGGGTCGTGGATCAGCCCCAGCATTTT	CASSLARVVDQPQHF
.	TRBV6-1	TRBJ2-7	.	TGTGCCAGCAGTGAAAACGGGGTGGGGTACTTC	CASSENGVGYF
.	TRBV30	TRBJ1-2	TRBD1	TGTGCCTGGAGCGACAGGGGTCCGGGGGGCTACACCTTC	CAWSDRGPGGYTF
.	TRBV5-6	TRBJ1-2	TRBD1	TGTGCCAGCAGCTTGGGACAGGGGCGCATGGGCTACACCTTC	CASSLGQGRMGYTF
few	TRBV7-9	TRBJ1-1	TRBD1	TGTGCCAGCCGGGACAGCTGGACTGAAGCTTTCTTT	CASRDSWTEAFF
.	TRBV7-2	TRBJ1-4	.	TGTGCCAGCAGCTTAGGTGGGACTCAGACTAATGAAAAACTGTTTTTT	CASSLGGTQTNEKLFF
few	TRBV18	TRBJ2-5	.	TGTGCCAGCTCACCAGAGACAGTTCAAGAGACCCAGTACTTC	CASSPETVQETQYF